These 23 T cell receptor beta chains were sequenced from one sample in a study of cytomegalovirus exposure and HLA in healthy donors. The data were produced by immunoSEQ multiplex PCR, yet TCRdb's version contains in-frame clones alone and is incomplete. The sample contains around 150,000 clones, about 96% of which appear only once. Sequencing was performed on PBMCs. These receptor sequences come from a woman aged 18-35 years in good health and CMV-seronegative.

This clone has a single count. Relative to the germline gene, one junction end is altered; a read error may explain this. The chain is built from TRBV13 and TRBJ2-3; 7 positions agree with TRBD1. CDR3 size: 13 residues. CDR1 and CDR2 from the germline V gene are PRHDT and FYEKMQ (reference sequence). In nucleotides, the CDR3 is TGTGCCAGCAGGTTAGGGGGCAGAGATACGCAGTATTTT. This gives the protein CASRLGGRDTQYF.

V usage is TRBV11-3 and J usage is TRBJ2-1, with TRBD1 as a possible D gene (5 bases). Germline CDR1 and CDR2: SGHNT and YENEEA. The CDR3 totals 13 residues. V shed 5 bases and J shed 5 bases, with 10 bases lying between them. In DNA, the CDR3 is TGTGCCAGCAGCACCCGACAGCACAATGAGCAGTTCTTC. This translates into CASSTRQHNEQFF.

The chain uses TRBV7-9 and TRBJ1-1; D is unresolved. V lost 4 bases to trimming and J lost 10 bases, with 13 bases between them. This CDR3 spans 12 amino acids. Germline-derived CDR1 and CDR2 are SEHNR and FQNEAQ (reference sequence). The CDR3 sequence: CASSSSGFGAFF. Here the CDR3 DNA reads TGTGCCAGCAGCTCCTCCGGGTTTGGAGCTTTCTTT.

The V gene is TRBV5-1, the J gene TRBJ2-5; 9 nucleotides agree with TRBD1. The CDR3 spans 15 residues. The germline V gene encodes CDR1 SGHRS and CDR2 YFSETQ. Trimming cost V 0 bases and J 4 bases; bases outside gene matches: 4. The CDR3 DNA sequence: TGCGCCAGCAGCTTGGCCGGGACAGGGCTAGAGACCCAGTACTTC. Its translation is CASSLAGTGLETQYF.

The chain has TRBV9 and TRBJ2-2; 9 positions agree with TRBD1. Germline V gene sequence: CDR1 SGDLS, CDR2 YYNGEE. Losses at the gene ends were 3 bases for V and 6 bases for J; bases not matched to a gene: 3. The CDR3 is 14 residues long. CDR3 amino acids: CASSEHRGPGELFF. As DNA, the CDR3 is TGTGCCAGCAGCGAACACAGGGGGCCCGGGGAGCTGTTTTTT.

CDR3 region: CASSQGRQNYEQYF. Written as DNA, the CDR3 is TGCGCCAGCAGCCAAGGGCGGCAGAACTACGAGCAGTACTTC. This chain links TRBV4-3 with TRBJ2-7; D gene ambiguous. Germline V gene lookup returns CDR1 LGHNA and CDR2 YSLEER. The V gene lost 1 base and the J gene lost 3 bases, with 10 bases spanning the gap. The CDR3 is 14 amino acids.

In nucleotides, the CDR3 is TGTGCCAGTAGTATGGGGGCTATTCGTGAGCAGTTCTTC. Its protein product is CASSMGAIREQFF. This rearrangement joins TRBV19 to TRBJ2-1, with D perhaps matching TRBD1 (6 bases). Trimming shortened V by 3 bases and J by 9 bases, and 12 bases separated the two germline ends. Germline values: CDR1 LNHDA, CDR2 SQIVND (reference sequence). The CDR3 is 13 residues long.

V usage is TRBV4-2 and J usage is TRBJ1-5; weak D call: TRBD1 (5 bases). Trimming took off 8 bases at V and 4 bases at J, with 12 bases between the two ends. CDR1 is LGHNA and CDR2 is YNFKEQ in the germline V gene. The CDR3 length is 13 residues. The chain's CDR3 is CASGWGGNQPQHF. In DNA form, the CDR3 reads TGTGCCAGCGGATGGGGCGGAAATCAGCCCCAGCATTTT.

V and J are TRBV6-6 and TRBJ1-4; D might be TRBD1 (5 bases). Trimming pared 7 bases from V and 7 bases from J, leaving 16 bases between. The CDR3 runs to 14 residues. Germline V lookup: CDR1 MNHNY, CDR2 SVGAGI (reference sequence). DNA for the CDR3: TGTGCCAGCACTAACAGACAGCACGGTGAAAAACTGTTTTTT. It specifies CASTNRQHGEKLFF.

The CDR3: CASSFRGPGSPLHF. CDR3 bases: TGTGCCAGCAGCTTCAGGGGGCCAGGTTCACCCCTCCACTTT. The chain uses TRBV6-1 and TRBJ1-6; 8 bases agree with TRBD1. With V trimmed by 6 bases and J by 9 bases, 7 bases remained unmatched. The CDR3 has 14 residues. The V gene's germline CDR1 is MNHNS and CDR2 SASEGT.

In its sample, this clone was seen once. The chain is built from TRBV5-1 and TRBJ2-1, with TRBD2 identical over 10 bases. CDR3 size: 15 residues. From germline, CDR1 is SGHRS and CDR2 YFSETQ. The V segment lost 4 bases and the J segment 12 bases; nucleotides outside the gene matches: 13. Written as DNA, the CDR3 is TGCGCCAGCAGCCTACAATTAAGCGGGGGGGCTGGGCAGTTCTTC. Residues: CASSLQLSGGAGQFF.

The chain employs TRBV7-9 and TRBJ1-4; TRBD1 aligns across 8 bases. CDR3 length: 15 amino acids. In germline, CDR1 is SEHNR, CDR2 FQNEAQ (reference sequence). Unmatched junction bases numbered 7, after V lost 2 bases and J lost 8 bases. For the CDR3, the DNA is TGTGCCAGCAGCTTATATACAGGGGGGGAAGAAAAACTGTTTTTT. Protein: CASSLYTGGEEKLFF. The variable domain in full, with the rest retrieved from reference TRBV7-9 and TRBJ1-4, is DTGVSQNPRHKITKRGQNVTFRCDPISEHNRLYWYRQTLGQGPEFLTYFQNEAQLEKSRLLSDRFSAERPKGSFSTLEIQRTEQGDSAMYLCASSLYTGGEEKLFFGSGTQLSVL.

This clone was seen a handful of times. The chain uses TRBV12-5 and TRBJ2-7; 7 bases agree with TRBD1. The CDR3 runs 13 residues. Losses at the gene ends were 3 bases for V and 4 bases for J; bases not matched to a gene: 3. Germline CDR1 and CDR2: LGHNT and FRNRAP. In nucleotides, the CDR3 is TGTGCTAGTGGTTTCGACAGGGCTTACGAGCAGTACTTC. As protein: CASGFDRAYEQYF.

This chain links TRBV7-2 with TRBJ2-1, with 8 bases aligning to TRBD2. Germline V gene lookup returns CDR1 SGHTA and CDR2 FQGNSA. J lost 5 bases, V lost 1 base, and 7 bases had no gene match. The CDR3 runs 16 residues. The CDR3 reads CASSLVGGGHNNEQFF. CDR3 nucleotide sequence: TGTGCCAGCAGCTTAGTCGGGGGGGGGCATAACAATGAGCAGTTCTTC.

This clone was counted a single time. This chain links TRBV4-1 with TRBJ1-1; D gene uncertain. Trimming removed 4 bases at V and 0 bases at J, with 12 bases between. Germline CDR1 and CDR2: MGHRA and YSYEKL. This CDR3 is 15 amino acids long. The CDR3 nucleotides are TGCGCCAGCAGCCCTCGGACCGGGGTGAACACTGAAGCTTTCTTT. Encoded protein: CASSPRTGVNTEAFF.

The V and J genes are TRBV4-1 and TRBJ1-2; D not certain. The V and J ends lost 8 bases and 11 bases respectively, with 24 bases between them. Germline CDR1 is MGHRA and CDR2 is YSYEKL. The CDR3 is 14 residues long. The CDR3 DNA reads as TGCGCCAGCTCGCAGCCCGGGGTGCGTAGTGGTTACACCTTC. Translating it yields CASSQPGVRSGYTF.

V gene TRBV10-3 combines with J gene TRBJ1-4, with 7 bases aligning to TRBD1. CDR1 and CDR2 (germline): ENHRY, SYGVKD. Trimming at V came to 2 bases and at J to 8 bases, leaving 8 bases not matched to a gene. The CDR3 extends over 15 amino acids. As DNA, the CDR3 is TGTGCCATCAGTGAGCAATTGACAGGGAAAGAAAAACTGTTTTTT. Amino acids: CAISEQLTGKEKLFF.

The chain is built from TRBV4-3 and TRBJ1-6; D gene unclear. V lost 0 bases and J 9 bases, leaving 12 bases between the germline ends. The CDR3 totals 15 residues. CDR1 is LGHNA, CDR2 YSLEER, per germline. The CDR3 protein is CASSQEFDTLSPLHF. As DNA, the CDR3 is TGCGCCAGCAGCCAAGAATTTGACACACTTTCACCCCTCCACTTT.

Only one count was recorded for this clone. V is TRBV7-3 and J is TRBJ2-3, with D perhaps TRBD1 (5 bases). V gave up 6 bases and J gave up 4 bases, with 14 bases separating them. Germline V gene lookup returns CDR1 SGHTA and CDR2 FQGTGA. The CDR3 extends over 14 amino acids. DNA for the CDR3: TGTGCCAGCAGTAGGGGCCCGGGCCCAGATACGCAGTATTTT. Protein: CASSRGPGPDTQYF. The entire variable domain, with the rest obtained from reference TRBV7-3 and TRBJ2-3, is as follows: GAGVSQTPSNKVTEKGKYVELRCDPISGHTALYWYRQSLGQGPEFLIYFQGTGAADDSGLPNDRFFAVRPEGSVSTLKIQRTERGDSAVYLCASSRGPGPDTQYFGPGTRLTVL.

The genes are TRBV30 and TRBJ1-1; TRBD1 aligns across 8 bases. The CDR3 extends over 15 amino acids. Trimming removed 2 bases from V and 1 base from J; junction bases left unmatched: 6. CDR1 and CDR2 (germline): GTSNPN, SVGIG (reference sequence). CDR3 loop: CAWSLPDRGNTEAFF. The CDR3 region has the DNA TGTGCCTGGAGTCTTCCCGACAGGGGGAACACTGAAGCTTTCTTT.

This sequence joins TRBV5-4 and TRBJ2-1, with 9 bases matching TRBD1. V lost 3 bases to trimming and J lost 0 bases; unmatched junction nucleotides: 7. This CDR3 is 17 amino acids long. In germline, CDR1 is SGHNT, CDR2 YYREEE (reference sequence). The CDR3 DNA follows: TGTGCCAGCAGCTGGGGGACAGGGCGTCTCTCCTACAATGAGCAGTTCTTC. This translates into CASSWGTGRLSYNEQFF.

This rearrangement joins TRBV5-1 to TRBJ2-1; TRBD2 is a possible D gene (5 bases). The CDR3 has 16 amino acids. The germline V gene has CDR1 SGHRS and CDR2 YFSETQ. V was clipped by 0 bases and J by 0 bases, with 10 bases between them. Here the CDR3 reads CASSLVYGDSYNEQFF. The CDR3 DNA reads TGCGCCAGCAGCTTGGTTTACGGGGACTCCTACAATGAGCAGTTCTTC.

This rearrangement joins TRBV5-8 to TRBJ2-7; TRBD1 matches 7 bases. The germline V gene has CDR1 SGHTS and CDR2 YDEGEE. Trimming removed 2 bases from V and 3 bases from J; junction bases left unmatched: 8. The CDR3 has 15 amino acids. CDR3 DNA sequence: TGTGCCAGCAGCTTAGTCGGTTCAGGGGGCTACGAGCAGTACTTC. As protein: CASSLVGSGGYEQYF.